This entry concerns a single T cell receptor (beta chain). Its antigen is not known. Both 60 Vbeta primers and 13 Jbeta primers went into the PCR. TCRdb keeps only in-frame clones here, not all; method: immunoSEQ multiplex PCR. The data contain 150,000 to 200,000 clones, roughly 85% of them singletons. Germline CDR1 and CDR2: GTSNPN and SVGIG (reference sequence). J gave up 7 bases and V 0 bases, and 6 bases lay outside the gene matches. The CDR3 extends over 14 amino acids. These data are taken from a study of cytomegalovirus exposure and HLA in healthy donors. Study-wide results and limits: Rarity characterized most TCR sequences, yet some public TCRs appeared in many donors.

The chain couples TRBV30 to TRBJ1-2; 9 bases match TRBD1. The clonotype was recovered from a woman aged 40 to 50 in good health and CMV-seronegative. Sequenced material: PBMCs. As DNA, the CDR3 is TGTGCCTGGAGTGTACAGGGGGCGGTCTCTGGCTACACCTTC. The encoded protein is CAWSVQGAVSGYTF.